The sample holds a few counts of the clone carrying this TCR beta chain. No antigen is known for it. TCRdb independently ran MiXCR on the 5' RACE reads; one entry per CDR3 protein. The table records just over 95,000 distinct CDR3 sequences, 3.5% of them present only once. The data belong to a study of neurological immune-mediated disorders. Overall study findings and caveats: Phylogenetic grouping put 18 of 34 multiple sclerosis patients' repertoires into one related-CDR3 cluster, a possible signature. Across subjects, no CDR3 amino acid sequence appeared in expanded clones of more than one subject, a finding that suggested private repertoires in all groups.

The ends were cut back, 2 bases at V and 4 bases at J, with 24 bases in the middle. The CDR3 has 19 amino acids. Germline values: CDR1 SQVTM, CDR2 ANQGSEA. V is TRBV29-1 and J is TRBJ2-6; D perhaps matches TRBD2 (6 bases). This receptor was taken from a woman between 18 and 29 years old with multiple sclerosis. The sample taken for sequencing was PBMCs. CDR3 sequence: CSVELTRDQLPAGANVLTF. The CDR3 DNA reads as TGCAGCGTTGAATTGACGCGGGACCAATTGCCCGCGGGGGCCAACGTCCTGACTTTC.